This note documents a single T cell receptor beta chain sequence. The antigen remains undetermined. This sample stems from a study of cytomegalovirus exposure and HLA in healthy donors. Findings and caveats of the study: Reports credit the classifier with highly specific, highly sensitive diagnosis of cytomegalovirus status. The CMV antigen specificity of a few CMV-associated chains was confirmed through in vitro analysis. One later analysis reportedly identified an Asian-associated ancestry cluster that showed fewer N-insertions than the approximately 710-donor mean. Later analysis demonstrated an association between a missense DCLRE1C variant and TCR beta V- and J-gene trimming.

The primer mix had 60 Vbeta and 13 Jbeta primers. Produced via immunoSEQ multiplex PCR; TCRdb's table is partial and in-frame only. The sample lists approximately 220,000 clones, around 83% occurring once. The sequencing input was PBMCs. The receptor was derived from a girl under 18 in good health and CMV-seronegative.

CDR3 amino acids: CASSMWWESSYEQYF. The CDR3, as DNA: TGTGCCAGTAGTATGTGGTGGGAGAGCTCCTACGAGCAGTACTTC. The rearrangement links TRBV19 to TRBJ2-7, with D possibly TRBD2 on 5 matching bases. Trimming removed 3 bases from V and 0 bases from J, with 12 bases in between. The germline V gene encodes CDR1 LNHDA and CDR2 SQIVND (reference sequence). This CDR3 spans 15 amino acids. Drawing the rest from reference TRBV19 and TRBJ2-7, the complete variable domain is DGGITQSPKYLFRKEGQNVTLSCEQNLNHDAMYWYRQDPGQGLRLIYYSQIVNDFQKGDIAEGYSVSREKKESFPLTVTSAQKNPTAFYLCASSMWWESSYEQYFGPGTRLTVT.